The source of this TCR beta chain is a study of type 1 and type 2 diabetes patients. At the level of the study: Participants included type 1 and type 2 diabetes patients plus nondiabetic controls. General study points: Highly-expanded CD4+ clones were few in type 2 diabetes, median one, approximately 3.9% of reads.

PCR was run on genomic DNA. Amplification of the beta chain CDR3 used 30 forward and 13 reverse multiplex primers. TCRdb ran MiXCR on the multiplex PCR reads and lists one entry per CDR3 protein. Of under 300,000 distinct CDR3 sequences in the sample, over 45% are singletons; the top ten hold around 13%. This CDR3 region has 13 residues. CDR1 and CDR2 (germline): DFQATT, SNEGSKA (reference sequence). Comments on this clonotype: Its antigen remains unidentified.

This sequence joins TRBV20-1 and TRBJ2-1; 8 bases fit TRBD1. The sample consisted of peripheral blood mononuclear cells (PBMCs). This TCR came from a man between 18 and 35 years old with type 2 diabetes. The CDR3 sequence: CSPDRDFYNEQFF. Here the CDR3 DNA reads TGCAGCCCGGACAGGGACTTTTACAATGAGCAGTTCTTC.